This T cell receptor beta chain was obtained from a study of cytomegalovirus exposure and HLA in healthy donors. With respect to this clone: The antigen is unknown.

Overall study findings and caveats: Reported findings show TCR beta sequences accurately forecast HLA-A and HLA-B alleles in most subjects. Among TCR beta chains, those listed as cytomegalovirus-associated numbered approximately 150. A later analysis showed HLA-associated TCR beta chains outstripping equally common others in clonal expansion.

V shed 7 bases and J 8 bases; nucleotides not matched to a gene: 7. Germline V gene lookup returns CDR1 SGDLS and CDR2 YYNGEE. This CDR3 contains 12 residues. The PCR contained 60 Vbeta and 13 Jbeta primers. Measured with immunoSEQ multiplex PCR; TCRdb has only the in-frame clones, and not every one. The sample shows roughly 150,000 clones, 82% of them seen only once. Sequences were obtained from PBMCs. The chain combines TRBV9 with TRBJ2-3; 7 bases map to TRBD2. This clonotype originated in a woman aged 50 to 60 in good health and CMV-seropositive. CDR3 residues: CASGEGSGTQYF. DNA of the CDR3: TGTGCCAGCGGGGAGGGCTCAGGTACGCAGTATTTT.